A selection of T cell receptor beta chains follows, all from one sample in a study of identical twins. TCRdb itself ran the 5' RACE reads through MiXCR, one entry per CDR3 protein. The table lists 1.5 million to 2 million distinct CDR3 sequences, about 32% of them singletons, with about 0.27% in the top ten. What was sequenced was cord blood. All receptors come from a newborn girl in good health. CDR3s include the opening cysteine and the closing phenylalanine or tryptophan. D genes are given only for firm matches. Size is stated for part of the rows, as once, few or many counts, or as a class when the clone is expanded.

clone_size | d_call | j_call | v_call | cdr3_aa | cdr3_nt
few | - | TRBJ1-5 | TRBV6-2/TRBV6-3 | CASSYPQGFGNQPQHF | TGTGCCAGCAGTTACCCACAGGGATTTGGCAATCAGCCCCAGCATTTT
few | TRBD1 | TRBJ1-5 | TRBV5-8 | CASSWTGSPTQPQHF | TGTGCCAGCAGCTGGACAGGGTCACCAACTCAGCCCCAGCATTTT
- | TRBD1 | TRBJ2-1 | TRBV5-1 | CASSLDARGSYNEQFF | TGCGCCAGCAGCTTGGATGCCAGGGGGTCCTACAATGAGCAGTTCTTC
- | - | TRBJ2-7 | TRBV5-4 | CASRTDQSSYEQYF | TGTGCCAGCAGGACTGACCAAAGCTCCTACGAGCAGTACTTC
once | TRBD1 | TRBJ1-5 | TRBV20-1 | CSASQPTGNSSQPQHF | TGCAGTGCTAGCCAGCCGACAGGGAACAGCAGTCAGCCCCAGCATTTT
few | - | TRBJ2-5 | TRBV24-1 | CATSDPGTSSMETQYF | TGTGCCACCAGTGATCCCGGGACATCTAGCATGGAGACCCAGTACTTC
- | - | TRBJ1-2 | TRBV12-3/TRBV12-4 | CASSPRGAGYTF | TGTGCCAGCAGTCCACGGGGGGCTGGCTACACCTTC
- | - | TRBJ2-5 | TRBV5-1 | CASSLGPSRLTWRETQYF | TGCGCCAGCAGCTTGGGTCCGTCACGTCTTACTTGGAGAGAGACCCAGTACTTC
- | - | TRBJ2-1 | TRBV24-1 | CATSGLRDPNEQFF | TGTGCCACCAGTGGTTTGCGAGACCCCAATGAGCAGTTCTTC
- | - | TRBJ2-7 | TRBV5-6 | CASSQTQSSYNEQYF | TGTGCCAGCAGCCAAACCCAGAGCTCCTACAATGAGCAGTACTTC
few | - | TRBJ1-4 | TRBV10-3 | CAISESRLVKGEGEKLFF | TGTGCCATCAGTGAGTCGAGGCTGGTTAAGGGTGAAGGGGAAAAACTGTTTTTT
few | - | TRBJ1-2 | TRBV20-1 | CSAVSGDYGYTF | TGCAGTGCTGTTTCAGGGGACTATGGCTACACCTTC
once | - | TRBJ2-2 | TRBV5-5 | CASSFWGRSGELFF | TGTGCCAGCAGCTTCTGGGGGAGAAGCGGGGAGCTGTTTTTT
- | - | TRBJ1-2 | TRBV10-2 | CASQQAGQPNNYGYTF | TGCGCCAGCCAGCAAGCAGGACAGCCCAATAACTATGGCTACACCTTC
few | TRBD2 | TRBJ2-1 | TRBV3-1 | CASSPTGGSSMEQFF | TGTGCCAGCAGCCCGACGGGGGGATCCTCTATGGAGCAGTTCTTC
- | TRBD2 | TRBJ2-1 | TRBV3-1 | CASSQVRGTSGFSYNEQFF | TGTGCCAGCAGCCAAGTTCGGGGGACTAGCGGGTTCTCCTACAATGAGCAGTTCTTC
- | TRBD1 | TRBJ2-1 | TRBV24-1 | CATSVGTGQYNEQFF | TGTGCCACCAGTGTCGGGACAGGGCAATACAATGAGCAGTTCTTC
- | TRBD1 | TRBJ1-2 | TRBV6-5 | CASSWGQGVLRGYTF | TGTGCCAGCAGTTGGGGACAGGGCGTATTGAGAGGCTACACCTTC
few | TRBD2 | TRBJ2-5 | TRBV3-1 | CASSQEVLAGGTETQYF | TGTGCCAGCAGCCAAGAAGTCCTAGCGGGGGGGACAGAGACCCAGTACTTC
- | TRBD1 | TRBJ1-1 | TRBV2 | CASSQGRGINTEAFF | TGTGCCAGCAGTCAAGGCAGGGGGATAAACACTGAAGCTTTCTTT
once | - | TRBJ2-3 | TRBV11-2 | CASSSVGGRWDTQYF | TGTGCCAGCAGCTCCGTGGGGGGTAGATGGGATACGCAGTATTTT
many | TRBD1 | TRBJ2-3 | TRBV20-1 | CSASGGGADTQYF | TGCAGTGCGTCAGGGGGCGGTGCAGATACGCAGTATTTT
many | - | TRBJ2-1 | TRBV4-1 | CASSQAGLSSYNEQFF | TGCGCCAGCAGCCAAGCAGGCCTTAGCTCCTACAATGAGCAGTTCTTC
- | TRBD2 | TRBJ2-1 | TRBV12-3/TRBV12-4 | CASTPAGGKKYNEQFF | TGTGCCAGCACCCCAGCGGGAGGCAAAAAGTACAATGAGCAGTTCTTC
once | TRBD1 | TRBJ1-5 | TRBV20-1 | CSARGQGNRPQHF | TGCAGTGCTCGGGGACAGGGGAATCGGCCCCAGCATTTT
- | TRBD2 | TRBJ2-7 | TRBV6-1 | CASSALAAVYNEQYF | TGTGCCAGCAGTGCACTAGCGGCTGTTTACAATGAGCAGTACTTC
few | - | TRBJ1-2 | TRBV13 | CASSLMVPYGYTF | TGTGCCAGCAGCTTAATGGTTCCCTATGGCTACACCTTC
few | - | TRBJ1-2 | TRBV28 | CASRRGRAGYGYTF | TGTGCCAGCAGGAGAGGACGGGCGGGTTATGGCTACACCTTC
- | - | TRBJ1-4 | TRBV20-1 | CSARESVTNEKLFF | TGCAGTGCTAGAGAGTCAGTTACTAATGAAAAACTGTTTTTT
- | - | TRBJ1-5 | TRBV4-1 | CASSQDPRGGNQPQHF | TGCGCCAGCAGCCAAGACCCGAGGGGGGGCAATCAGCCCCAGCATTTT
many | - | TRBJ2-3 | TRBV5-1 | CASSLSGTTDTQYF | TGCGCCAGCAGCTTGTCCGGGACCACAGATACGCAGTATTTT
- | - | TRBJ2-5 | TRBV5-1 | CASSFTWRSHSYNEQYF | TGCGCCAGCAGCTTCACCTGGAGGTCCCACTCCTACAATGAGCAGTACTTC
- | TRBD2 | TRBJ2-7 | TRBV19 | CASSIAAGEVYEQYF | TGTGCCAGTAGTATAGCTGCGGGAGAAGTCTACGAGCAGTACTTC
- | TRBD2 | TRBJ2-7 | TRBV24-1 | CATSGGRVGSYNEQYF | TGTGCCACCAGTGGGGGGAGGGTAGGCTCCTACAATGAGCAGTACTTC
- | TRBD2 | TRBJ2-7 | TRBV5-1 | CASSLELAGMNEQYF | TGCGCCAGCAGCTTGGAACTAGCGGGGATGAATGAGCAGTACTTC